Shown below are 10 T cell receptor beta chains from a single sample sequenced in a study of shared clonotypes between healthy human individuals. TCRdb's table, derived via immunoSEQ multiplex PCR, lists solely in-frame clones and lacks some. The data show approximately 2.4 million clones, about 94% seen once. Sequencing input: naive CD4+ T cells sorted from blood. Subset here: CD45RA+ positively selected. Receptors were obtained from a young man in good health.

In its sample, this clone was seen once. The chain recombines TRBV28 with TRBJ1-2; D gene unclear. Germline CDR1 and CDR2: MDHEN and SYDVKM. The ends were cut back, 3 bases at V and 0 bases at J, with 20 bases in the middle. CDR3 length: 18 amino acids. CDR3 sequence (DNA): TGTGCCAGCAGTTTTCCCCCTCACCCGGAGTACGCTAACTATGGCTACACCTTC. It yields the protein CASSFPPHPEYANYGYTF.

The rearrangement links TRBV6-5 to TRBJ2-3, with TRBD1 matching over 8 bases. CDR3 length equals 14 residues. Germline V gene data show CDR1 as MNHEY and CDR2 as SVGAGI. J was trimmed by 4 bases and V by 6 bases; bases with no gene match: 6. The CDR3 loop reads CASRLHRGSDTQYF. The CDR3 bases are TGTGCCAGCAGGTTACACAGGGGGTCAGATACGCAGTATTTT.

The chain combines TRBV7-8 with TRBJ1-4; no clear D gene. Between the trimmed V and J ends, which lost 3 bases and 5 bases, there was a span of 7 bases. There are 13 residues in the CDR3. Germline CDR1 is SGHVS and CDR2 is FQNEAQ. CDR3 amino acids: CASSLRANEKLFF. CDR3 coding DNA: TGTGCCAGCAGCTTGAGGGCAAATGAAAAACTGTTTTTT.

V and J are TRBV9 and TRBJ2-7, with TRBD2 matching 11 bases. CDR3 length: 18 amino acids. Trimming at V came to 0 bases and at J to 0 bases, leaving 8 bases not matched to a gene. The germline V gene encodes CDR1 SGDLS and CDR2 YYNGEE. CDR3 region: CASSVGLASGRSSYEQYF. CDR3 nucleotides: TGTGCCAGCAGCGTAGGGTTGGCTAGCGGGAGGAGCTCCTACGAGCAGTACTTC. The entire variable domain, with the rest obtained from reference TRBV9 and TRBJ2-7, is as follows: DSGVTQTPKHLITATGQRVTLRCSPRSGDLSVYWYQQSLDQGLQFLIQYYNGEERAKGNILERFSAQQFPDLHSELNLSSLELGDSALYFCASSVGLASGRSSYEQYFGPGTRLTVT.

Of note for this clone: This sample includes further DNA sequences coding for the same CDR3. The J gene is TRBJ2-1, the V gene TRBV18; D is perhaps TRBD2 (5 bases). Deletions cut 6 bases from V and 0 bases from J, with 9 bases between. The germline gives CDR1 KGHSH, CDR2 LQKENI. The CDR3 totals 14 residues. In nucleotides, the CDR3 is TGTGCCAGCTCCCTACGGGACTCCTACAATGAGCAGTTCTTC. Its protein product is CASSLRDSYNEQFF.

This clone showed up just once. The chain uses TRBV11-1 and TRBJ2-1; 14 nucleotides match TRBD2. This CDR3 spans 15 amino acids. CDR1 and CDR2 from the germline V gene are SGHAT and FQDESV (reference sequence). The J segment lost 13 bases and the V segment lost 1 base, leaving 6 bases of the junction unmatched. This chain's CDR3 is CASSLEGLAGVGQFF. CDR3 bases: TGTGCCAGCAGCTTAGAGGGACTAGCGGGGGTCGGACAGTTCTTC. The full variable domain, in which reference TRBV11-1 and TRBJ2-1 provide the parts outside the CDR3, is EAEVAQSPRYKITEKSQAVAFWCDPISGHATLYWYRQILGQGPELLVQFQDESVVDDSQLPKDRFSAERLKGVDSTLKIQPAELGDSAMYLCASSLEGLAGVGQFFGPGTRLTVL.

The rearrangement joins TRBV30 to TRBJ2-7; TRBD1 aligns across 8 bases. The V gene's germline CDR1 is GTSNPN and CDR2 SVGIG (reference sequence). The J segment lost 7 bases and the V segment lost 6 bases, leaving 11 bases of the junction unmatched. CDR3 length: 13 amino acids. The CDR3 nucleotides read TGTGCCTGCGACTCCAGGGGGCTTGGGGAGCAGTACTTC. Encoded protein: CACDSRGLGEQYF.

The rearrangement joins TRBV5-1 to TRBJ2-1; a weak D match, TRBD2 (5 bases). Germline lookup yields CDR1 SGHRS and CDR2 YFSETQ. Trimming left V 7 bases short and J 4 bases short, with 18 bases between. The CDR3 is made up of 15 amino acids. DNA for the CDR3: TGCGCCAGCCGTCTGGGAGAGGGTCCGTACAATGAGCAGTTCTTC. The encoded protein is CASRLGEGPYNEQFF.

This chain joins TRBV2 and TRBJ2-7; D might be TRBD1 (5 bases). The CDR3 consists of 13 residues. Per the germline V gene, CDR1 is SNHLY and CDR2 is FYNNEI. V was clipped by 5 bases and J by 2 bases, with 10 bases between them. The CDR3 DNA follows: TGTGCCAGCAGTCTCGACAGTACCTACGAGCAGTACTTC. Encoded protein: CASSLDSTYEQYF.

The chain has TRBV30 and TRBJ1-3, with TRBD1 identical over 9 bases. The V segment lost 2 bases and the J segment 5 bases; nucleotides outside the gene matches: 10. Per the germline V gene, CDR1 is GTSNPN and CDR2 is SVGIG (reference sequence). This CDR3 contains 16 residues. DNA for the CDR3: TGTGCCTGGAGTCACGGGACAGGGTTTGAGAGAAACACCATATATTTT. Protein: CAWSHGTGFERNTIYF.